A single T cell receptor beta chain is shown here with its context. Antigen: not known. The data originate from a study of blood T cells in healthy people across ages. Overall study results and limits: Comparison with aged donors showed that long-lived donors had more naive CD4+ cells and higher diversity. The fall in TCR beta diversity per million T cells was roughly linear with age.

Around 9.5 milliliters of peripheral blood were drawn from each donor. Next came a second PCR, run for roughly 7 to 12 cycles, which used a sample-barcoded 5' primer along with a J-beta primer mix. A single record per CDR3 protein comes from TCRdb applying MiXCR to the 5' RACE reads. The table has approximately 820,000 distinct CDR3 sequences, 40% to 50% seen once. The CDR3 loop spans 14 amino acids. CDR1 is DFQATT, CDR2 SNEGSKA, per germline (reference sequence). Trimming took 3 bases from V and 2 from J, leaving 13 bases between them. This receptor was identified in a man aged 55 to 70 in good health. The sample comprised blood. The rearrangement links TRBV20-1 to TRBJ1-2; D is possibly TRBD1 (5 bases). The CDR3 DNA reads TGCAGTGCTAGGGGGGGGAGGACCAACTATGGCTACACCTTC. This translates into CSARGGRTNYGYTF.